The 25 T cell receptor beta chains listed next were all sequenced from one sample in a study of blood T cell repertoires in COVID-19. Clones were sequenced by immunoSEQ multiplex PCR, and TCRdb holds only the in-frame ones, with some missing. Of around 310,000 clones detected, around 91% appear once; the ten largest clones hold 0.95% to 1.3%. Sequenced material: peripheral blood. These receptor sequences come from a woman in her thirties or forties with COVID-19, enrolled during active disease.

V usage is TRBV29-1 and J usage is TRBJ1-5; 8 nucleotides agree with TRBD1. This CDR3 has 14 residues. Germline V gene sequence: CDR1 SQVTM, CDR2 ANQGSEA. The V gene end was trimmed by 5 bases and the J gene end by 5 bases; junction bases not matched to a gene: 8. CDR3 sequence (DNA): TGCAGCGTTACCCAGACAGGGGCTGATCAGCCCCAGCATTTT. Translation: CSVTQTGADQPQHF.

The chain links TRBV5-1 to TRBJ2-2; tentative D call: TRBD2 (5 bases). The germline CDR1 and CDR2 sequences are SGHRS and YFSETQ. This CDR3 spans 14 amino acids. Trimming took off 1 base at V and 6 bases at J, with 10 bases between the two ends. The CDR3 loop reads CASSLPLGAGELFF. The CDR3, as DNA: TGCGCCAGCAGCTTGCCCTTGGGAGCCGGGGAGCTGTTTTTT. The complete variable domain, with remaining parts taken from reference TRBV5-1 and TRBJ2-2, reads KAGVTQTPRYLIKTRGQQVTLSCSPISGHRSVSWYQQTPGQGLQFLFEYFSETQRNKGNFPGRFSGRQFSNSRSEMNVSTLELGDSALYLCASSLPLGAGELFFGEGSRLTVL.

The rearrangement uses TRBV19 and TRBJ1-2; unclear D gene. This CDR3 is 14 amino acids long. V lost 2 bases to trimming and J lost 4 bases, with 11 bases between them. Germline CDR1 and CDR2: LNHDA and SQIVND (reference sequence). CDR3 DNA sequence: TGTGCCAGTAGTATACCGAATCACGGCTATGGCTACACCTTC. Its translation is CASSIPNHGYGYTF.

This clone appeared a few times. This rearrangement joins TRBV2 to TRBJ1-5; D possibly corresponds to TRBD1 (6 bases). CDR1 and CDR2 (germline): SNHLY, FYNNEI. Deletions cut 8 bases from V and 11 bases from J, with 16 bases between. The CDR3 is 12 residues long. CDR3 in DNA: TGTGCCAGCCAAGCAGGGGATCGGTCCCAGCATTTT. It is translated as CASQAGDRSQHF.

V usage is TRBV3-1 (or the pseudogene TRBV3-2) and J usage is TRBJ2-1; 13 bases agree with TRBD2. Germline CDR1 and CDR2: LGHDT and YNNKEL (reference sequence). The CDR3 runs to 15 residues. Trimming cost V 4 bases and J 6 bases; bases outside gene matches: 3. Written as DNA, the CDR3 is TGTGCCAGCAGCCCACTAGCGGGAGGGGTCAATGAGCAGTTCTTC. The encoded protein is CASSPLAGGVNEQFF.

This chain uses TRBV9 with TRBJ2-5; 8 bases align to TRBD1. Germline CDR1 reads SGDLS; CDR2 reads YYNGEE. The CDR3 length is 16 residues. With 0 bases clipped from V and 1 base from J, the junction kept 5 bases outside the gene matches. The CDR3 protein is CASSVAPGTGQETQYF. The CDR3 DNA is TGTGCCAGCAGCGTAGCCCCAGGGACAGGCCAAGAGACCCAGTACTTC.

V gene TRBV7-9 combines with J gene TRBJ2-5; perhaps TRBD2 as D (5 bases). From germline, CDR1 is SEHNR and CDR2 FQNEAQ (reference sequence). This CDR3 contains 17 residues. Trimming took 0 bases from V and 4 from J, leaving 18 bases between them. CDR3 nucleotide sequence: TGTGCCAGCAGCTTAGCGAAGTTAGCGAGAATTCCAGAGACCCAGTACTTC. Translated, it gives CASSLAKLARIPETQYF.

The chain links TRBV2 to TRBJ2-2; D unclear. The CDR3 is made up of 13 amino acids. The germline V and J ends were trimmed by 0 bases and 8 bases, with 7 bases remaining between them. Germline values: CDR1 SNHLY, CDR2 FYNNEI. CDR3 nucleotide sequence: TGTGCCAGCAGTGAAGCAATCGGGGGGGAGCTGTTTTTT. It translates to CASSEAIGGELFF.

This clone has a single count. This chain links TRBV12-5 with TRBJ2-1, with 8 bases matching TRBD2. The germline V gene encodes CDR1 LGHNT and CDR2 FRNRAP. The CDR3 is 15 residues long. V trimming: 6 bases; J trimming: 5 bases; junction bases outside the gene matches: 9. The CDR3 nucleotides read TGTGCTAGTGGCCCTACCGTAGCGGGAAACAATGAGCAGTTCTTC. It yields the protein CASGPTVAGNNEQFF.

The V gene is TRBV6-5, the J gene TRBJ2-2, with 9 bases fitting TRBD2. The CDR3 has 15 residues. In germline, CDR1 is MNHEY, CDR2 SVGAGI. Germline trimming cut 5 bases from V and 6 bases from J; bases unmatched to any gene: 7. The CDR3 nucleotides read TGTGCCAGCAGTCTTAGCGGGAGTGGAGCCGGGGAGCTGTTTTTT. This encodes CASSLSGSGAGELFF.

V and J are TRBV19 and TRBJ2-3; 9 nucleotides agree with TRBD1. V gave up 7 bases and J gave up 7 bases; unmatched junction bases: 21. CDR3 size: 18 residues. Germline loops: CDR1 LNHDA, CDR2 SQIVND (reference sequence). The CDR3 nucleotides read TGTGCCAGTACTAGAGGAAGACAGGGGGGAGAGATTGGAAATACGCAGTATTTT. Its translation is CASTRGRQGGEIGNTQYF.

This chain connects TRBV4-1 to TRBJ2-2; the match to TRBD2 covers 13 bases. The CDR3 is 20 amino acids. V gave up 0 bases and J gave up 4 bases; unmatched junction bases: 11. Looked up from germline, CDR1 is MGHRA and CDR2 is YSYEKL. CDR3 in amino acids: CASSQDLLLAGGPGTGELFF. CDR3 nucleotide sequence: TGCGCCAGCAGCCAAGATTTATTACTAGCGGGGGGGCCAGGCACCGGGGAGCTGTTTTTT.

The chain combines TRBV30 with TRBJ2-7, with a tentative D call TRBD1 (6 bases). V was clipped by 4 bases and J by 0 bases, with 13 bases between them. Germline assignment: CDR1 GTSNPN and CDR2 SVGIG (reference sequence). The CDR3 is 14 amino acids. DNA for the CDR3: TGTGCCTGGAAGACCCGGGACACCTCCTACGAGCAGTACTTC. Its translation is CAWKTRDTSYEQYF.

The chain carries TRBV6-4 and TRBJ2-3, with D possibly TRBD1 on 6 matching bases. Germline CDR1 and CDR2: MRHNA and SNTAGT. V was cut by 6 bases and J by 0 bases, with 10 bases left in between. The CDR3 is 14 residues long. CDR3 coding DNA: TGTGCCAGCAGCTTGACAGGAAGCACAGATACGCAGTATTTT. Encoded protein: CASSLTGSTDTQYF.

This chain joins TRBV5-1 and TRBJ2-2, with 8 bases matching TRBD1. CDR1 is SGHRS and CDR2 is YFSETQ in the germline V gene. The CDR3 consists of 16 residues. J was trimmed by 2 bases and V by 3 bases; bases with no gene match: 6. CDR3 sequence (DNA): TGCGCCAGCAGCTCGACTGGGACAGGAAACACCGGGGAGCTGTTTTTT. This translates into CASSSTGTGNTGELFF.

This chain links TRBV19 with TRBJ1-3; no reliable D call. This CDR3 has 21 residues. The ends were cut back, 4 bases at V and 0 bases at J, with 28 bases in the middle. The germline V gene has CDR1 LNHDA and CDR2 SQIVND (reference sequence). The CDR3 DNA reads as TGTGCCAGTAGTAGATGGAACAGTTGGTCCGGCACGGTACTCTCTGGAAACACCATATATTTT. As protein: CASSRWNSWSGTVLSGNTIYF.

The rearrangement links TRBV4-3 to TRBJ1-5, with D maybe TRBD1 (5 bases). The ends were cut back, 0 bases at V and 3 bases at J, with 6 bases in the middle. The V gene's germline CDR1 is LGHNA and CDR2 YSLEER. The CDR3 sequence is 14 residues long. CDR3 residues: CASSQDGANQPQHF. CDR3 DNA: TGCGCCAGCAGCCAAGATGGGGCCAATCAGCCCCAGCATTTT.

The rearrangement joins TRBV27 to TRBJ2-7; D possibly corresponds to TRBD2 (6 bases). The CDR3 is 13 residues long. Trimming shortened V by 0 bases and J by 10 bases, and 13 bases separated the two germline ends. The germline CDR1 and CDR2 sequences are MNHEY and SMNVEV (reference sequence). CDR3 sequence (DNA): TGTGCCAGCAGTTTATCGAGGCTAGCGAGACAGTACTTC. Translated: CASSLSRLARQYF.

The chain combines TRBV5-4 with TRBJ1-6; D is unclear. Germline values: CDR1 SGHNT, CDR2 YYREEE (reference sequence). This CDR3 has 12 residues. Deletions cut 7 bases from V and 9 bases from J, with 11 bases between. In nucleotides, the CDR3 is TGTGCCAGCCGTAAAGCAGGTTCACCCCTCCACTTT. Protein: CASRKAGSPLHF.

The J gene is TRBJ1-2, the V gene TRBV3-1 (or the pseudogene TRBV3-2); 7 nucleotides agree with TRBD1. V lost 0 bases and J lost 4; bases outside the gene matches: 5. Germline V lookup: CDR1 LGHDT, CDR2 YNNKEL (reference sequence). The CDR3 totals 15 residues. The CDR3 protein is CASSQDPTGRYGYTF. The CDR3 DNA reads TGTGCCAGCAGCCAAGATCCGACAGGGCGCTATGGCTACACCTTC.

This clone was counted a single time. This chain connects TRBV7-9 to TRBJ2-1; 9 bases align to TRBD1. CDR1 is SEHNR and CDR2 is FQNEAQ in the germline V gene (reference sequence). This CDR3 is built from 15 residues. V dropped 2 bases and J dropped 7; count of bases not matched to a gene: 6. The CDR3 nucleotides are TGTGCCAGCAGCTTATTAAACAGGGGGCGGAATGAGCAGTTCTTC. Encoded protein: CASSLLNRGRNEQFF.

V usage is TRBV28 and J usage is TRBJ1-2; a possible D gene is TRBD1 (5 bases). The CDR3 is 14 residues long. Germline CDR1 is MDHEN and CDR2 is SYDVKM. V was shortened by 4 bases and J by 8 bases, with 17 bases between the two germline ends. The CDR3 loop is CASSYPVQGGGYTF. CDR3 nucleotides: TGTGCCAGCAGTTACCCAGTCCAGGGAGGAGGCTACACCTTC.

J is TRBJ2-6 and V is TRBV11-2; 8 nucleotides line up with TRBD1. The length of the CDR3 is 18 residues. V gave up 1 base and J gave up 1 base; unmatched junction bases: 6. CDR1 and CDR2 from the germline V gene are SGHAT and FQNNGV. CDR3 sequence (DNA): TGTGCCAGCAGCTTAGGTAGCAGGGGGCGATCTGGGGCCAACGTCCTGACTTTC. Encoded protein: CASSLGSRGRSGANVLTF.

The CDR3 here is CASSPTDRDSGYTF. The DNA of the CDR3 is TGTGCCAGCTCACCGACCGACAGGGACTCTGGCTACACCTTC. The V call is TRBV18, the J call TRBJ1-2, with 7 bases identical to TRBD1. There are 14 residues in the CDR3. J lost 7 bases, V lost 3 bases, and 8 bases had no gene match. Per the germline V gene, CDR1 is KGHSH and CDR2 is LQKENI.

The chain links TRBV7-8 to TRBJ1-4; 10 bases fit TRBD1. Germline lookup yields CDR1 SGHVS and CDR2 FQNEAQ. The CDR3 contains 17 residues. The trim removed 3 bases at V and 8 bases at J, leaving 12 bases unmatched. CDR3 sequence reads: CASSLSRDRGVKEKLFF. In DNA form, the CDR3 reads TGTGCCAGCAGCTTGAGCCGGGACAGGGGCGTGAAAGAAAAACTGTTTTTT.